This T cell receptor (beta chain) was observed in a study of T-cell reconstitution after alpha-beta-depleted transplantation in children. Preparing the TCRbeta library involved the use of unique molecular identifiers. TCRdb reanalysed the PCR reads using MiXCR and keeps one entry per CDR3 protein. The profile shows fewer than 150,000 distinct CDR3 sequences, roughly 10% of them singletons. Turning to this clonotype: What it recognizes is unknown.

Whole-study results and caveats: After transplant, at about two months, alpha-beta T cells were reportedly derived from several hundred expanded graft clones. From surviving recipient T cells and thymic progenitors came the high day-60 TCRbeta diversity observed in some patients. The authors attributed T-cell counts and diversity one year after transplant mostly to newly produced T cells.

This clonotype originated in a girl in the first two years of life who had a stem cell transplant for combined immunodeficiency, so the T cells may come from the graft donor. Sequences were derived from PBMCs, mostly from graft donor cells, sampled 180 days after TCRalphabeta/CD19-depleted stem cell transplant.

The chain's CDR3 is CASSTRPYGYTF. CDR3 DNA: TGTGCCAGCAGTACAAGGCCCTATGGCTACACCTTC. The chain has TRBV6-5 and TRBJ1-2; no definite D call. V was clipped by 5 bases and J by 4 bases, with 8 bases between them. Germline loops: CDR1 MNHEY, CDR2 SVGAGI. The CDR3 spans 12 residues.